This T cell receptor beta chain stems from a study of shared T cell receptors in the human thymus. Assay used: immunoSEQ multiplex PCR; TCRdb lists only in-frame clones, some missing. Among about 380,000 clones, more than 85% were seen once, and the ten largest hold approximately 0.018%. Sequences were obtained from thymocytes. This receptor was identified in a human donor.

The CDR3 bases are TGTGCCAGCAGCCAGAACAGGGGGCAAAACATTCAGTACTTC. Its protein product is CASSQNRGQNIQYF. This chain links TRBV14 with TRBJ2-4, with 9 bases fitting TRBD1. Germline CDR1 is SGHDN and CDR2 is FVKESK. This CDR3 has 14 amino acids. V lost 3 bases to trimming and J lost 5 bases; unmatched junction nucleotides: 2.